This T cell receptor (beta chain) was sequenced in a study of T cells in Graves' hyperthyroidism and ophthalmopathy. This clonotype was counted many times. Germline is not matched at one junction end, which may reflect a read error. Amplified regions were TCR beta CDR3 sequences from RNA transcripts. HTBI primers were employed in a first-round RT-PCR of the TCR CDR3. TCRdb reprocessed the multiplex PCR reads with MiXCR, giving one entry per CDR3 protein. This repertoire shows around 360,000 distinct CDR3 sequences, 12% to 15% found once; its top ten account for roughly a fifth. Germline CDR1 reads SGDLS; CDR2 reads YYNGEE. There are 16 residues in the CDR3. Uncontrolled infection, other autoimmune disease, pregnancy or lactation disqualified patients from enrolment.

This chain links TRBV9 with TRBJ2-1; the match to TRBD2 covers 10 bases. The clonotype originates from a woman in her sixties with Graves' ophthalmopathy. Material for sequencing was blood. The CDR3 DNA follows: TGCGCCAGCAGCACCGCTCGGACTAGCGGCTACAATGAGCAGTTCTTC. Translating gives CASSTARTSGYNEQFF.